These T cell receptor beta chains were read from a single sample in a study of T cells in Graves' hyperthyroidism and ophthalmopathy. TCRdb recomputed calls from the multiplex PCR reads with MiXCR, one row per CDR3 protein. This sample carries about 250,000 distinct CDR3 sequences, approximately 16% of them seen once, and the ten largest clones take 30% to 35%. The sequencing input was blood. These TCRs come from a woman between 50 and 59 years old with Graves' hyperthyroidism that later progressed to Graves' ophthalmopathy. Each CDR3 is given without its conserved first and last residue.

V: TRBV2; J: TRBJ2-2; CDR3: ASNLAGMTGELF
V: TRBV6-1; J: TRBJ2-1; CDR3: ASSGRGRGLGNEQF
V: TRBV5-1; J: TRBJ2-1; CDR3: ASTRWDQSYNEQF
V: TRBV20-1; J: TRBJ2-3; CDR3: SARDLVSGNTDTQY
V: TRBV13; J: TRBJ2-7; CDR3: ASRRLAGGAYEQY
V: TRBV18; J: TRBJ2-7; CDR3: ASSPRDFSYEQY
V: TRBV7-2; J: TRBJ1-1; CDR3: ASSSRATEAF
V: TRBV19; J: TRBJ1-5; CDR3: ASSFRRGDRGPQPQH
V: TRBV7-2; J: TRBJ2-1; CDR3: ASSLDGPGTIASEQF
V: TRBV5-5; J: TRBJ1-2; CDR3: ASSRGNDYGYT
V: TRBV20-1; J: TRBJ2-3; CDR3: SASYRGQQY
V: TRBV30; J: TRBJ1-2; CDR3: ASNWGRTNYGYT
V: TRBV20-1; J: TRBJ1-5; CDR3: SANTGANQPQH
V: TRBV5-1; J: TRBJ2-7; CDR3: ASSLEVPYEQY
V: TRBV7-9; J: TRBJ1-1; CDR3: ASSPGPLGGYYNTEAF
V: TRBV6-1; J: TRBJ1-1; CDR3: ASKLDRETEAF
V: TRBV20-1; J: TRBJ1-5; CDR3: SAVNGNGEYSNQPQH
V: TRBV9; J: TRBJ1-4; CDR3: ASSARTGAVEKLF
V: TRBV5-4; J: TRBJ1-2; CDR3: ASSFFNDISYGYT
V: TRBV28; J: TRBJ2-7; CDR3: ASSPIYGSYEQY
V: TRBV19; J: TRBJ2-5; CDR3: ASNSISGTGETQY
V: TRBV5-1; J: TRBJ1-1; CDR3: ASRYDRDSEAF
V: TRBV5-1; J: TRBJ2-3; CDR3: ASSLYPSGGTDTQY
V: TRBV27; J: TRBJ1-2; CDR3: ASSLGGDYGYT
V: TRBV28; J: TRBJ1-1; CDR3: ASIPTRTAGGTEAF
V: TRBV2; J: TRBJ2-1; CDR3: ASTRGTPNNEQF
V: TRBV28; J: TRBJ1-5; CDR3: ASSGKGFSNQPQH